These 25 T cell receptor beta chains originate from one sample sequenced in a study of fetal regulatory T cell absence and autoimmunity. Profiled with immunoSEQ multiplex PCR; TCRdb holds only in-frame clones, not every one. The sample consists of some 87,000 clones, around 72% of them appearing once. Sequenced: pancreas tissue. The receptors shown here come from a male donor with IPEX syndrome.

This chain joins TRBV12-5 and TRBJ2-1; tentatively, D is TRBD2 (6 bases). Trimming took off 5 bases at V and 4 bases at J, with 12 bases between the two ends. This CDR3 contains 14 residues. Germline loops: CDR1 LGHNT, CDR2 FRNRAP. CDR3 protein: CASGLPSAYNEQFF. The DNA for the CDR3 is TGTGCTAGTGGTCTCCCTAGCGCTTACAATGAGCAGTTCTTC.

CDR3 residues: CASTGQGALGYTF. Written as DNA, the CDR3 is TGTGCCTCCACTGGGCAGGGGGCGCTCGGCTACACCTTC. The V and J genes are TRBV27 and TRBJ1-2; 8 bases line up with TRBD1. This CDR3 has 13 residues. Germline V CDR1 and CDR2: MNHEY, SMNVEV (reference sequence). The ends lost 11 bases at V and 8 bases at J; junction bases unmatched: 13.

This clone was seen only once. The J gene is TRBJ2-7, the V gene TRBV5-1; 13 nucleotides match TRBD2. V was clipped by 4 bases and J by 7 bases; unmatched bases: 5. The germline V gene encodes CDR1 SGHRS and CDR2 YFSETQ. This CDR3 is built from 14 residues. The DNA of the CDR3 is TGCGCCAGCAGCGGCGGGACTAGCGGGATTGAGCAGTACTTC. Amino acid sequence: CASSGGTSGIEQYF.

The chain links TRBV5-1 to TRBJ2-6; D not certain. This CDR3 spans 14 amino acids. V lost 3 bases, J lost 0 bases, and 4 bases lay in between. Germline V gene data show CDR1 as SGHRS and CDR2 as YFSETQ. CDR3 DNA sequence: TGCGCCAGCAGCTGGGACTCTGGGGCCAACGTCCTGACTTTC. This sequence encodes CASSWDSGANVLTF.

The sample holds one count of this clone. The chain uses TRBV6-6 and TRBJ1-2; no reliable D call. The CDR3 extends over 15 amino acids. Germline lookup yields CDR1 MNHNY and CDR2 SVGAGI (reference sequence). V was cut by 0 bases and J by 4 bases, with 12 bases left in between. CDR3 nucleotides: TGTGCCAGCAGTTACTCGTGGGAAACCCTCTATGGCTACACCTTC. Translated, it gives CASSYSWETLYGYTF.

The CDR3 nucleotides are TGTGCCATCAGTGAGTCGGGGCAGGGGGCTAGCAATCAGCCCCAGCATTTT. Its protein is CAISESGQGASNQPQHF. The chain links TRBV10-3 to TRBJ1-5; 8 bases match TRBD1. The germline V gene encodes CDR1 ENHRY and CDR2 SYGVKD. This CDR3 has 17 residues. The ends lost 0 bases at V and 0 bases at J; junction bases unmatched: 4.

The rearrangement uses TRBV27 and TRBJ1-1; D unclear. Trimming removed 8 bases at V and 0 bases at J, with 7 bases between. Germline V gene lookup returns CDR1 MNHEY and CDR2 SMNVEV (reference sequence). This CDR3 is built from 12 residues. The CDR3 nucleotides read TGTGCCAGCCGCACAGTGAACACTGAAGCTTTCTTT. This codes for CASRTVNTEAFF.

This chain links TRBV5-1 with TRBJ1-2, with a tentative D call TRBD1 (6 bases). The ends were cut back, 4 bases at V and 8 bases at J, with 18 bases in the middle. This CDR3 comprises 14 residues. Germline CDR1 is SGHRS and CDR2 is YFSETQ. The CDR3 bases are TGCGCCAGCAGCGCGGACAGACCCCCTGCGGGCTACACCTTC. Amino acids: CASSADRPPAGYTF.

This CDR3 is CASSGASGDYEQYF. The CDR3 bases are TGTGCCAGCAGTGGGGCTAGCGGAGACTACGAGCAGTACTTC. V is TRBV13 and J is TRBJ2-7, with 7 bases fitting TRBD2. This CDR3 region has 14 residues. The germline V gene has CDR1 PRHDT and CDR2 FYEKMQ (reference sequence). V was pared by 6 bases and J by 3 bases, with 8 bases of the junction left unmatched.

The V gene is TRBV10-3, the J gene TRBJ1-1; D possibly corresponds to TRBD1 (5 bases). The CDR3 has 15 residues. The ends were cut back, 5 bases at V and 4 bases at J, with 17 bases in the middle. Germline CDR1 ENHRY, CDR2 SYGVKD. CDR3 sequence reads: CAISRYSTGVTEAFF. CDR3 bases: TGTGCCATCAGTCGGTATTCAACGGGGGTCACTGAAGCTTTCTTT.

A single count supports this clone. The chain employs TRBV5-1 and TRBJ2-3; 7 positions match TRBD2. CDR3 length equals 12 residues. V gave up 8 bases and J gave up 0 bases; unmatched junction bases: 0. The germline gives CDR1 SGHRS, CDR2 YFSETQ. The CDR3 DNA reads as TGCGCCAGTAGCGGGAGCACAGATACGCAGTATTTT. Its translation is CASSGSTDTQYF.

This clone was seen a few times. This chain connects TRBV29-1 to TRBJ2-3, with 9 bases that match TRBD1. With 4 bases clipped from V and 1 base from J, the junction kept 0 bases outside the gene matches. Germline-derived CDR1 and CDR2 are SQVTM and ANQGSEA. CDR3 size: 13 residues. The CDR3 spells CSVGTGGTDTQYF. The DNA for the CDR3 is TGCAGCGTTGGGACAGGGGGCACAGATACGCAGTATTTT.

The chain recombines TRBV5-4 with TRBJ2-5, with 15 bases lining up with TRBD2. This CDR3 region has 16 residues. From germline, CDR1 is SGHNT and CDR2 YYREEE (reference sequence). V lost 4 bases, J lost 4 bases, and 5 bases stayed unmatched. CDR3 residues: CASSRGLAGGRETQYF. The CDR3 DNA reads TGTGCCAGCAGCCGTGGACTAGCGGGGGGGAGAGAGACCCAGTACTTC.

The genes are TRBV27 and TRBJ2-2; 11 nucleotides line up with TRBD2. Germline trimming cut 2 bases from V and 1 base from J; bases unmatched to any gene: 0. This CDR3 has 16 amino acids. CDR1 and CDR2 from the germline V gene are MNHEY and SMNVEV (reference sequence). CDR3 protein: CASSLLAGGNTGELFF. The CDR3 DNA sequence: TGTGCCAGCAGTTTACTAGCGGGAGGGAACACCGGGGAGCTGTTTTTT.

The chain links TRBV7-6 to TRBJ1-1, with D possibly matching TRBD1 (5 bases). CDR3 size: 15 residues. Looked up from germline, CDR1 is SGHVS and CDR2 is FNYEAQ. V dropped 1 base and J dropped 7 bases, with 16 bases sitting between them. The CDR3 here is CASSLVAGTLFEAFF. CDR3 in DNA: TGTGCCAGCAGCTTAGTGGCAGGGACGCTGTTTGAAGCTTTCTTT.

The chain is built from TRBV6-7 and TRBJ2-7; 9 nucleotides align to TRBD1. TRBV6-7 qualifies as an ORF whose function is uncertain. The V segment lost 5 bases and the J segment 4 bases; nucleotides outside the gene matches: 9. This CDR3 comprises 15 residues. The CDR3 reads CASSRESGTGYEQYF. CDR3 in DNA: TGTGCCAGCAGTAGGGAGTCAGGGACAGGGTACGAGCAGTACTTC.

This chain links TRBV5-1 with TRBJ2-7; maybe TRBD2 (6 bases). The CDR3 loop spans 15 amino acids. Looked up from germline, CDR1 is SGHRS and CDR2 is YFSETQ. Trimming pared 0 bases from V and 12 bases from J, leaving 22 bases between. CDR3 sequence reads: CASSLGPAGSSVPYF. CDR3 DNA sequence: TGCGCCAGCAGCTTGGGTCCAGCCGGGAGTAGCGTGCCGTACTTC.

This clone came up a few times. The chain combines TRBV18 with TRBJ1-1, with D possibly being TRBD1 (6 bases). Germline loops: CDR1 KGHSH, CDR2 LQKENI. V was pared by 3 bases and J by 3 bases, with 14 bases between. The length of the CDR3 is 15 residues. CDR3 sequence (DNA): TGTGCCAGCTCACCTCTAGACAGGAGCGACACTGAAGCTTTCTTT. Translating it yields CASSPLDRSDTEAFF.

This clone was detected only a few times. The chain couples TRBV20-1 to TRBJ2-3, with D hard to call. Trimming took off 4 bases at V and 5 bases at J, with 7 bases between the two ends. Germline loops: CDR1 DFQATT, CDR2 SNEGSKA (reference sequence). This CDR3 has 11 amino acids. CDR3 in DNA: TGCAGTGCTACCCAATTAGATACGCAGTATTTT. It is translated as CSATQLDTQYF.

The chain joins TRBV6-1 to TRBJ2-7; 12 bases align to TRBD2. This CDR3 contains 12 residues. V shed 8 bases and J 4 bases; nucleotides not matched to a gene: 0. Germline V gene lookup returns CDR1 MNHNS and CDR2 SASEGT. The CDR3 protein is CASGLAGYEQYF. The CDR3 DNA reads TGTGCCAGCGGACTAGCGGGATACGAGCAGTACTTC.

The V gene is TRBV11-2, the J gene TRBJ2-5; 15 nucleotides align to TRBD2. Germline CDR1 SGHAT, CDR2 FQNNGV. Trimming took 3 bases from V and 13 from J; bases not matched to a gene: 9. This CDR3 spans 15 amino acids. This chain's CDR3 is CASSFRTSGGDPRYF. The CDR3 DNA sequence: TGTGCCAGCAGCTTCCGGACTAGCGGGGGGGACCCTCGGTACTTC.

The chain joins TRBV10-3 to TRBJ1-1, with 8 nucleotides matching TRBD1. The V gene end was trimmed by 5 bases and the J gene end by 6 bases; junction bases not matched to a gene: 8. CDR1 and CDR2 (germline): ENHRY, SYGVKD. This CDR3 comprises 14 residues. CDR3 residues: CAISPLPGGPEAFF. In DNA form, the CDR3 reads TGTGCCATCAGTCCACTTCCAGGGGGCCCTGAAGCTTTCTTT.

The chain employs TRBV7-8 and TRBJ2-3; 13 bases agree with TRBD2. The CDR3 loop spans 16 amino acids. Trimming at V came to 5 bases and at J to 3 bases, leaving 5 bases not matched to a gene. The germline gives CDR1 SGHVS, CDR2 FQNEAQ. The CDR3 sequence is CASSARLAGGTDTQYF. CDR3 DNA sequence: TGTGCCAGCAGCGCTCGACTAGCGGGAGGAACAGATACGCAGTATTTT.

The table lists this clone with a few counts. The rearrangement links TRBV5-6 to TRBJ2-1; 7 positions match TRBD2. Germline lookup yields CDR1 SGHDT and CDR2 YYEEEE. The CDR3 has 15 amino acids. J was trimmed by 0 bases and V by 0 bases; bases with no gene match: 0. The CDR3: CASSLGTSSYNEQFF. The CDR3 nucleotides read TGTGCCAGCAGCTTGGGGACTAGCTCCTACAATGAGCAGTTCTTC.

The rearrangement uses TRBV18 and TRBJ2-1, with TRBD2 identical over 8 bases. V trimming: 3 bases; J trimming: 10 bases; junction bases outside the gene matches: 2. The CDR3 loop spans 12 amino acids. From germline, CDR1 is KGHSH and CDR2 LQKENI. CDR3 bases: TGTGCCAGCTCACCCACTAGCGGAGAGCAGTTCTTC. Translated: CASSPTSGEQFF.